The 7 T cell receptor beta chains in this list originate from one sample, sequenced in a study of T cell repertoires in cytomegalovirus infection. A single record per CDR3 protein comes from TCRdb applying MiXCR to the reads. The data hold about 920,000 distinct CDR3 sequences, with approximately 30% observed a single time. These receptors have no identified antigens. Material: cultured CD8+ T cells from PBMCs, obtained from culture after CMV antigen stimulation. The receptors come from a human donor in good health (CMV status not recorded). Some clones in this sample may be carry-over from other donors' samples.

The V call is TRBV11-2, the J call TRBJ2-3; D ambiguous. The length of the CDR3 is 14 residues. The V gene's germline CDR1 is SGHAT and CDR2 FQNNGV. V lost 5 bases and J 2 bases, leaving 11 bases between the germline ends. The CDR3 spells CASSKHGATDTQYF. The CDR3 DNA sequence: TGTGCCAGCAGCAAGCATGGTGCCACAGATACGCAGTATTTT.

This clonotype was counted between two and nine times. The gene calls are TRBV19 and TRBJ1-1; no definite D call. This CDR3 is 12 amino acids long. The V gene's germline CDR1 is LNHDA and CDR2 SQIVND (reference sequence). Trimming took off 10 bases at V and 3 bases at J, with 12 bases between the two ends. Here the CDR3 DNA reads TGTGCCACCGCGTTTGGGGACACTGAAGCTTTCTTT. Amino acid sequence: CATAFGDTEAFF.

This clonotype was picked up a small number of times. The rearrangement links TRBV12-3 or TRBV12-4 to TRBJ2-3; 12 positions match TRBD2. Trimming at V came to 8 bases and at J to 6 bases, leaving 9 bases not matched to a gene. The CDR3 length is 15 residues. CDR3: CASPAASGGADTQYF. In DNA form, the CDR3 reads TGTGCCAGCCCCGCCGCTAGCGGGGGGGCTGATACGCAGTATTTT.

The chain links TRBV7-6 to TRBJ2-5, with TRBD2 matching over 8 bases. Germline loops: CDR1 SGHVS, CDR2 FNYEAQ. The CDR3 consists of 16 residues. After removal of 2 bases from V and 0 bases from J, the junction contained 5 bases not matched to a gene. The CDR3 loop reads CASSLRSSGHQETQYF. The CDR3 coding sequence is TGTGCCAGCAGCTTAAGGTCTAGCGGGCACCAAGAGACCCAGTACTTC.

This chain joins TRBV12-3 or TRBV12-4 and TRBJ2-1, with D maybe TRBD2 (5 bases). V was trimmed by 6 bases and J by 8 bases, leaving 14 bases between them. The CDR3 loop spans 13 amino acids. The CDR3 nucleotides read TGTGCCAGCAGCCTCTCTAGCAGTTATGAGCAGTTCTTC. This translates into CASSLSSSYEQFF.

This chain links TRBV7-4 with TRBJ1-3, with a tentative D call TRBD1 (5 bases). V dropped 1 base and J dropped 1 base, with 11 bases sitting between them. The CDR3 totals 16 residues. Germline V CDR1 and CDR2: SGHVT, SQSDAQ. DNA for the CDR3: TGTGCCAGCAGCTTAGTTGGCAGGGTTTCTGGAAACACCATATATTTT. Its protein is CASSLVGRVSGNTIYF.

The gene calls are TRBV27 and TRBJ1-6; perhaps TRBD1 as D (5 bases). Trimming removed 6 bases from V and 9 bases from J, with 18 bases in between. Germline values: CDR1 MNHEY, CDR2 SMNVEV (reference sequence). The CDR3 sequence is 15 residues long. The CDR3 nucleotides are TGTGCCAGCAGCCCTAGGGAGACACAGGTTTCACCCCTCCACTTT. Protein: CASSPRETQVSPLHF.